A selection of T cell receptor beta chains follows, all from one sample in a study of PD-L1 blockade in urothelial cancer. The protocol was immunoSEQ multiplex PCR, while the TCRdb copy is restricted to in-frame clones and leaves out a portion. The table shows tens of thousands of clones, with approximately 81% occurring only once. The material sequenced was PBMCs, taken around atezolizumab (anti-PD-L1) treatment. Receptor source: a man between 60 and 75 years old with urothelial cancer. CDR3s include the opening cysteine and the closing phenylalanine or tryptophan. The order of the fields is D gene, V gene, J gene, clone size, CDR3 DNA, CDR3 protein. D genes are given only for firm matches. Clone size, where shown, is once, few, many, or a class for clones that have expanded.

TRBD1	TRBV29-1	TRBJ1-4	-	TGCAGCGCTAGAACCCGGGACAGGAGGAATGAAAAACTGTTTTTT	CSARTRDRRNEKLFF
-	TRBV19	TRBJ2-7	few	TGTGCCGTAGGGCAGGGGGGTACTGTGGAGCAGTACTTC	CAVGQGGTVEQYF
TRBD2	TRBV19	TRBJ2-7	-	TGTGCCAGTAGACCCGGGACTAGCACCTACGAGCAGTACTTC	CASRPGTSTYEQYF
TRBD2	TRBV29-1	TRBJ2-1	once	TGCAGCGTCGTCCCCAGGACTAGCGGCTACAATGAGCAGTTCTTC	CSVVPRTSGYNEQFF
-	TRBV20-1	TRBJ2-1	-	TGCAGTGCGCCGATTAGTAGAGAGCAGTTCTTC	CSAPISREQFF
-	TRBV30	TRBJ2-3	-	TGTGCCTGGAGCAGGGGTACAGATACGCAGTATTTT	CAWSRGTDTQYF
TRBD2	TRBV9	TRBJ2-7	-	TGTGCCAGCAGCGTAGCTTGGGGGAGGGTCTACGAGCAGTACTTC	CASSVAWGRVYEQYF
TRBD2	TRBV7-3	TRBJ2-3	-	TGTGCCAGCAGTCCCGGGCGGGAGGCAGATACGCAGTATTTT	CASSPGREADTQYF
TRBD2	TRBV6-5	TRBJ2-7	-	TGTGCCAGCAGGTCTCTCGCGGGAGGGCCTCTCGAGCAGTACTTC	CASRSLAGGPLEQYF
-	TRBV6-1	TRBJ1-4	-	TGTGCCAGCAGTGAAATACGGAGGGGTAATGAAAAACTGTTTTTT	CASSEIRRGNEKLFF
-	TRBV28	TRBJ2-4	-	TGTGCCACAGGGGGGAACATTCAGTACTTC	CATGGNIQYF
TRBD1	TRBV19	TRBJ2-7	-	TGTGCCAGTAGGAAATCGGGACAGGGGGCTAGGGCCTACGAGCAGTACTTC	CASRKSGQGARAYEQYF
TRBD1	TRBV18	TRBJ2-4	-	TGTGCCAGCTCACTGGACAGGGTAGGCGCCAAAAACATTCAGTACTTC	CASSLDRVGAKNIQYF
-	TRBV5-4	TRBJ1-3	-	TGTGCCAGCAGCCGACGGGGTGGCTCTGGAAACACCATATATTTT	CASSRRGGSGNTIYF
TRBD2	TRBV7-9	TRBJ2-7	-	TGTGCCAGCAGCTTGACTAGCGGGAGCGGCTACGAGCAGTACTTC	CASSLTSGSGYEQYF
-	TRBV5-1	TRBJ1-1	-	TGCGCCAGCAGCTTGGCCCTAGGTGGCACTGAAGCTTTCTTT	CASSLALGGTEAFF
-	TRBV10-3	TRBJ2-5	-	TGTGCCATCGCCGGCAGGGGTGGTGAAGAGACCCAGTACTTC	CAIAGRGGEETQYF
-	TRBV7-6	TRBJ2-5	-	TGTGCCAGCAGCTCGGACAGTGCCAGGACCCAGTACTTC	CASSSDSARTQYF
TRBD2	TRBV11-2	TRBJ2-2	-	TGTGCCAGCAGCTATAGCGGGAGGGCCGGTACCGGGGAGCTGTTTTTT	CASSYSGRAGTGELFF
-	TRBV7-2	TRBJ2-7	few	TGTGCCAGCAGACGCGGACAGACCTACGAGCAGTACTTC	CASRRGQTYEQYF
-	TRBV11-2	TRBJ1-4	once	TGTGCCAGCAGCTTAGTCTTCAGAGGGAAAAGGGAAAAACTGTTTTTT	CASSLVFRGKREKLFF
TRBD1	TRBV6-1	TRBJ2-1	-	TGTGCCAGCAGTGAAAAGTCCGCAGGGGGCCATGAGCAGTTCTTC	CASSEKSAGGHEQFF
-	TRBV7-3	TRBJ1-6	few	TGTGCCAGCAGCTTAACGGCGGCGAATTCACCCCTCCACTTT	CASSLTAANSPLHF
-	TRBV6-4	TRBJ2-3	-	TGTGCCAGCAGTGACACGGCGGATAGCACAGATACGCAGTATTTT	CASSDTADSTDTQYF
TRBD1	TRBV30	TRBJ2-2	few	TGTGCCTGGACCGGGACAGGGAACACCGGGGAGCTGTTTTTT	CAWTGTGNTGELFF
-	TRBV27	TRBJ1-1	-	TGTGCCAGCAATCTTGGCGTGGGGACAACGAACACTGAAGCTTTCTTT	CASNLGVGTTNTEAFF
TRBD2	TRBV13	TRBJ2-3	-	TGTGCCAGCAGTTTTAGGCCTCGCTTGGCGGGGGAAACCACAGATACGCAGTATTTT	CASSFRPRLAGETTDTQYF
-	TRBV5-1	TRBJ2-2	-	TGCGCCAGCAGCCCAGGCACAGGGCAGACCGGGGAGCTGTTTTTT	CASSPGTGQTGELFF
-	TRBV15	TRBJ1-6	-	TGTGCCACCAGCAGAGATGGGGGGGTTTCACCCCTCCACTTT	CATSRDGGVSPLHF
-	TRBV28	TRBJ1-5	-	TGTGCCAGCAGAGACTCGGGTGTATTCGGCAATCAGCCCCAGCATTTT	CASRDSGVFGNQPQHF
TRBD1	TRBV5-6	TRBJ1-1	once	TGTGCCAGCATCGGACGACGGACAGGTGATCTCATGAACACTGAAGCTTTCTTT	CASIGRRTGDLMNTEAFF
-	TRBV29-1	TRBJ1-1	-	TGCAGTACGGACAACTCAGGTACTGAAGCTTTCTTT	CSTDNSGTEAFF
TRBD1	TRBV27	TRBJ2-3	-	TGTGCCAGCAGTTTACTATCACAGGGGGCGTATGCAGATACGCAGTATTTT	CASSLLSQGAYADTQYF
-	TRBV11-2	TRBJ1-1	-	TGTGCCAGCAGCTTAGGCAGGGGGAACACTGAAGCTTTCTTT	CASSLGRGNTEAFF
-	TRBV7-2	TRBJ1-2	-	TGTGCCAGCAGCCGCCAAGCAGGTGGCGGCTACACCTTC	CASSRQAGGGYTF
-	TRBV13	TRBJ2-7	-	TGTGCCAGCAGCTTAAGGAGCGGTTCCTACGAGCAGTACTTC	CASSLRSGSYEQYF
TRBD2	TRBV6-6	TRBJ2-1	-	TGTGCCAGCAGTTACTCCTTTAGCGGGAATGAGCAGTTCTTC	CASSYSFSGNEQFF